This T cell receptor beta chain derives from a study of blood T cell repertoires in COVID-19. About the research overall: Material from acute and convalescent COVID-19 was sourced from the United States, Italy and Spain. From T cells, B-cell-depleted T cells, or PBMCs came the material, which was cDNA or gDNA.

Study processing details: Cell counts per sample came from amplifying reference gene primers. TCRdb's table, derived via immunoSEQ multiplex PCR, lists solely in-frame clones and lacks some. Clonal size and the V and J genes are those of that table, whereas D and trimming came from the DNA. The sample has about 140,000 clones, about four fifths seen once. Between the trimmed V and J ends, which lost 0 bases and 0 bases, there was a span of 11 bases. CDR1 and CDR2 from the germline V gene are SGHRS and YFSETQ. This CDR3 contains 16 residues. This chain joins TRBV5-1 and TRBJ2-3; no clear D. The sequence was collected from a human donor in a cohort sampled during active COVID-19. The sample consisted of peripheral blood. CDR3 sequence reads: CASSLAALPSTDTQYF. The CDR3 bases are TGCGCCAGCAGCTTGGCCGCGCTGCCGAGCACAGATACGCAGTATTTT.